Each of the 27 T cell receptor beta chains below was sequenced from the same sample in a study of T cell responses to AZD1222 COVID-19 vaccine. Measured with immunoSEQ multiplex PCR; TCRdb has only the in-frame clones, and not every one. The table records roughly 120,000 clones, around 87% of them present only once. The sequenced sample was peripheral blood, obtained on day 0 of AZD1222 vaccination. These receptors were obtained from an adult in good health.

The gene calls are TRBV4-2 and TRBJ2-7; no reliable D call. V shed 6 bases and J shed 5 bases, with 20 bases lying between them. Germline V gives CDR1 LGHNA, CDR2 YNFKEQ. The CDR3 spans 15 residues. The CDR3 sequence: CASSLRPLMLDEQYF. As DNA, the CDR3 is TGTGCCAGCAGTCTACGACCCCTGATGTTGGACGAGCAGTACTTC.

The chain employs TRBV7-2 and TRBJ1-5; D gene ambiguous. Germline V CDR1 and CDR2: SGHTA, FQGNSA. This CDR3 comprises 12 residues. Deletions cut 5 bases from V and 3 bases from J, with 5 bases between. CDR3 DNA: TGTGCCAGCAGCGTAAACAATCAGCCCCAGCATTTT. Encoded protein: CASSVNNQPQHF.

This clone is a singleton in its sample. The rearrangement uses TRBV6-6 and TRBJ1-6, with 8 bases that match TRBD1. The CDR3 totals 15 residues. The trim removed 7 bases at V and 8 bases at J, leaving 10 bases unmatched. In germline, CDR1 is MNHNY, CDR2 SVGAGI (reference sequence). The CDR3 sequence: CASTSSGGEYSPLHF. In DNA, the CDR3 is TGTGCCAGCACTTCCTCAGGGGGCGAGTATTCACCCCTCCACTTT.

The chain carries TRBV6-5 and TRBJ2-1; TRBD1 might be the D (5 bases). CDR1 MNHEY and CDR2 SVGAGI come from the germline V gene. The CDR3 spans 14 residues. V was clipped by 2 bases and J by 6 bases, with 11 bases between them. The DNA of the CDR3 is TGTGCCAGCAGTTACACCCCGACAGTCAATGAGCAGTTCTTC. Encoded protein: CASSYTPTVNEQFF.

The V gene is TRBV19, the J gene TRBJ1-5, with TRBD1 matching 7 bases. After removal of 4 bases from V and 6 bases from J, the junction contained 6 bases not matched to a gene. Looked up from germline, CDR1 is LNHDA and CDR2 is SQIVND (reference sequence). CDR3 length: 14 residues. CDR3 DNA: TGTGCCAGTAGTAATGACAGGGTCGGTCAGCCCCAGCATTTT. Its translation is CASSNDRVGQPQHF.

The chain uses TRBV29-1 and TRBJ2-1; D remains ambiguous. Germline lookup yields CDR1 SQVTM and CDR2 ANQGSEA. The CDR3 runs to 11 residues. The germline V and J ends were trimmed by 3 bases and 4 bases, with 4 bases remaining between them. The CDR3 spells CSVDRYNEQFF. CDR3 bases: TGCAGCGTTGACAGGTACAATGAGCAGTTCTTC.

The chain employs TRBV5-1 and TRBJ2-3; TRBD2 agrees at 11 bases. This CDR3 comprises 17 residues. The ends lost 4 bases at V and 2 bases at J; junction bases unmatched: 9. Germline V gene data show CDR1 as SGHRS and CDR2 as YFSETQ. The CDR3 DNA reads as TGCGCCAGCAGCACCGGGGTAGCGGGGGGGTCCACAGATACGCAGTATTTT. Protein: CASSTGVAGGSTDTQYF.

V usage is TRBV4-1 and J usage is TRBJ2-7; perhaps TRBD1 as D (7 bases). V was trimmed by 4 bases and J by 0 bases, leaving 19 bases between them. CDR1 and CDR2 from the germline V gene are MGHRA and YSYEKL. This CDR3 comprises 17 residues. The CDR3 region has the DNA TGCGCCAGCAGCCTCGTTCCAGGGGGGCCTAGCTCCTACGAGCAGTACTTC. Translated: CASSLVPGGPSSYEQYF.

V and J are TRBV4-1 and TRBJ1-4, with TRBD1 matching 7 bases. The trim removed 0 bases at V and 7 bases at J, leaving 5 bases unmatched. This CDR3 region has 15 residues. Germline V CDR1 and CDR2: MGHRA, YSYEKL. The CDR3 bases are TGCGCCAGCAGCCAAGAAGGGGGCGACGGTGAAAAACTGTTTTTT. It translates to CASSQEGGDGEKLFF.

The rearrangement links TRBV6-2 or TRBV6-3 to TRBJ2-1, with 8 nucleotides matching TRBD1. Trimming at V came to 4 bases and at J to 14 bases, leaving 7 bases not matched to a gene. The V gene's germline CDR1 is MNHEY and CDR2 SVGEGT. CDR3 size: 12 residues. CDR3 amino acids: CASSSQTGAKFF. CDR3 coding DNA: TGTGCCAGCAGTTCACAGACAGGGGCGAAGTTCTTC.

The rearrangement joins TRBV12-3 or TRBV12-4 to TRBJ1-2; D is unclear. This CDR3 has 12 residues. V gave up 4 bases and J gave up 4 bases, with 7 bases separating them. The CDR3 DNA reads TGTGCCAGCAGTTATTCAGTCTATGGCTACACCTTC. It translates to CASSYSVYGYTF.

This sequence joins TRBV7-9 and TRBJ1-1; 7 positions agree with TRBD1. The junction had 6 bases not matched to a gene; V was cut back by 8 bases and J by 0 bases. The CDR3 runs 14 residues. Germline CDR1 and CDR2: SEHNR and FQNEAQ (reference sequence). CDR3 region: CASYRGGMNTEAFF. The CDR3 DNA follows: TGTGCCAGCTATCGAGGGGGCATGAACACTGAAGCTTTCTTT.

V gene TRBV6-5 combines with J gene TRBJ2-7; 7 bases line up with TRBD1. The CDR3 is 16 residues long. Germline CDR1 reads MNHEY; CDR2 reads SVGAGI. V was pared by 2 bases and J by 3 bases, with 10 bases of the junction left unmatched. The CDR3 spells CASSYERGGRGYEQYF. In nucleotides, the CDR3 is TGTGCCAGCAGTTACGAGCGAGGGGGCAGGGGCTACGAGCAGTACTTC.

Note on this clone: Other nucleotide sequences in the sample specify the same CDR3. This rearrangement joins TRBV19 to TRBJ1-5; D is unclear. The CDR3 is 13 residues long. V lost 6 bases, J lost 1 base, and 7 bases lay in between. CDR1 and CDR2 (germline): LNHDA, SQIVND (reference sequence). This CDR3 reads CASSPYSNQPQHF. CDR3 DNA: TGTGCCAGTAGCCCCTACAGCAATCAGCCCCAGCATTTT.

V and J are TRBV3-1 (or the pseudogene TRBV3-2) and TRBJ1-1, with D possibly being TRBD1 (6 bases). CDR3 length: 13 amino acids. Germline CDR1 reads LGHDT; CDR2 reads YNNKEL (reference sequence). Trimming left V 4 bases short and J 4 bases short, with 10 bases between. DNA of the CDR3: TGTGCCAGCAGCCCGGGACACGGCACTGAAGCTTTCTTT. Translating it yields CASSPGHGTEAFF.

The sample holds a few counts of this clone. The chain uses TRBV7-9 and TRBJ1-5; possible D gene TRBD1, 5 bases. There are 18 residues in the CDR3. The germline V gene has CDR1 SEHNR and CDR2 FQNEAQ (reference sequence). V was clipped by 1 base and J by 0 bases, with 16 bases between them. Here the CDR3 reads CASSLGWGITDSNQPQHF. The CDR3, as DNA: TGTGCCAGCAGCTTAGGTTGGGGCATCACAGATAGCAATCAGCCCCAGCATTTT.

This chain joins TRBV11-2 and TRBJ1-2; 9 bases are shared with TRBD1. J lost 4 bases, V lost 1 base, and 10 bases had no gene match. Germline V gene data show CDR1 as SGHAT and CDR2 as FQNNGV. The CDR3 is 17 amino acids. CDR3 DNA sequence: TGTGCCAGCAGCTTAGTACCGGGACAGGGCGTCATCTATGGCTACACCTTC. Translation gives CASSLVPGQGVIYGYTF.

The chain recombines TRBV19 with TRBJ1-2; D is unclear. The CDR3 spans 16 residues. Germline V lookup: CDR1 LNHDA, CDR2 SQIVND (reference sequence). The V end lost 0 bases, the J end lost 6 bases, and 17 bases lay between the germline ends. DNA for the CDR3: TGTGCCAGTAGTATAGAGTGGCAGGACTACGCTAATGGCTACACCTTC. Translating gives CASSIEWQDYANGYTF. The full variable domain, in which reference TRBV19 and TRBJ1-2 provide the parts outside the CDR3, is DGGITQSPKYLFRKEGQNVTLSCEQNLNHDAMYWYRQDPGQGLRLIYYSQIVNDFQKGDIAEGYSVSREKKESFPLTVTSAQKNPTAFYLCASSIEWQDYANGYTFGSGTRLTVV.

The chain links TRBV4-1 to TRBJ1-6; D call uncertain. V was shortened by 2 bases and J by 7 bases, with 9 bases between the two germline ends. The CDR3 totals 14 residues. Germline V gene sequence: CDR1 MGHRA, CDR2 YSYEKL. Written as DNA, the CDR3 is TGCGCCAGCAGCCAACTAACCGGAAATTCACCCCTCCACTTT. Protein product: CASSQLTGNSPLHF.

With respect to this clone: A read error may account for a junction end that differs from germline. V is TRBV7-8 and J is TRBJ2-5; a possible D gene is TRBD1 (6 bases). Germline V gene lookup returns CDR1 SGHVS and CDR2 FQNEAQ. There are 16 residues in the CDR3. The DNA for the CDR3 is TGTGCCAGCAGCTTCGCCCCCCAGGGGTCCCAAGGGACCCAGTACTTC. As protein: CASSFAPQGSQGTQYF.

The chain employs TRBV6-5 and TRBJ1-1; D might be TRBD1 (5 bases). The germline gives CDR1 MNHEY, CDR2 SVGAGI. CDR3 length equals 15 residues. V shed 5 bases and J shed 5 bases, with 18 bases lying between them. The chain's CDR3 is CASSTPRGTETEAFF. CDR3 sequence (DNA): TGTGCCAGCAGTACCCCTAGAGGGACCGAAACTGAAGCTTTCTTT.

The genes are TRBV4-3 and TRBJ2-7; TRBD2 matches at 10 bases. V lost 3 bases and J lost 6; bases outside the gene matches: 5. Per germline, CDR1 LGHNA and CDR2 YSLEER. The CDR3 is made up of 14 amino acids. CDR3: CASSHYSGGLEQYF. The CDR3 coding sequence is TGCGCCAGCAGCCACTATAGCGGGGGGCTCGAGCAGTACTTC.

The J gene is TRBJ2-6, the V gene TRBV13, with D hard to call. The germline V and J ends were trimmed by 2 bases and 0 bases, with 5 bases remaining between them. Looked up from germline, CDR1 is PRHDT and CDR2 is FYEKMQ (reference sequence). This CDR3 has 15 residues. The CDR3 reads CASSLLISGANVLTF. The CDR3 DNA sequence: TGTGCCAGCAGCTTACTGATCTCTGGGGCCAACGTCCTGACTTTC.

This clone was seen only once. The chain has TRBV7-8 and TRBJ2-6; 7 bases agree with TRBD2. Per germline, CDR1 SGHVS and CDR2 FQNEAQ. After removal of 1 base from V and 4 bases from J, the junction contained 16 bases not matched to a gene. The CDR3 runs to 20 residues. This CDR3 is CASSLVSRTSRPSGANVLTF. The CDR3 DNA follows: TGTGCCAGCAGCTTAGTGAGTCGGACTAGTCGCCCCTCCGGGGCCAACGTCCTGACTTTC.

This clone was seen only once. Germline is not matched at one junction end, which may reflect a read error. The chain recombines TRBV6-5 with TRBJ2-5; D is unresolved. This CDR3 spans 13 amino acids. Per the germline V gene, CDR1 is MNHEY and CDR2 is SVGAGI. The CDR3 DNA reads TGTGCCAGCAGTTACGGGGTCCAACAGACCCAGTACTTC. Amino acids: CASSYGVQQTQYF.

This sequence joins TRBV3-1 (or the pseudogene TRBV3-2) and TRBJ2-4, with TRBD2 matching over 14 bases. The CDR3 totals 21 residues. Germline CDR1 reads LGHDT; CDR2 reads YNNKEL (reference sequence). J gave up 0 bases and V 0 bases, and 10 bases lay outside the gene matches. In DNA form, the CDR3 reads TGTGCCAGCAGCCAAGAGGGCCTTGGGACTAGCGGGGGAGCAGCCAAAAACATTCAGTACTTC. Amino acids: CASSQEGLGTSGGAAKNIQYF.

The CDR3 here is CASSLSQSTYEQYF. CDR3 bases: TGTGCCAGTAGTTTGTCGCAGTCGACCTACGAGCAGTACTTC. The rearrangement joins TRBV19 to TRBJ2-7; D not resolved. The germline V gene encodes CDR1 LNHDA and CDR2 SQIVND (reference sequence). The CDR3 spans 14 residues. V lost 5 bases and J lost 2, with 13 bases in between.